This T cell receptor beta chain was profiled in a study of blood T cell repertoires in COVID-19. Sequencing was performed with immunoSEQ multiplex PCR; in TCRdb, only in-frame clones are kept and a portion is missing. This sample yields about 440,000 clones, of which around 89% are seen a single time; roughly 12% belongs to the top ten. Patients in Seattle were enrolled during active infection, then followed longitudinally. Trimming cost V 2 bases and J 9 bases, with 20 bases left between them. The CDR3 sequence is 16 residues long. The germline CDR1 and CDR2 sequences are SNHLY and FYNNEI. The source of this sequence is a woman in her fifties or sixties with COVID-19, enrolled during active disease. Sequenced input: peripheral blood. V usage is TRBV2 and J usage is TRBJ2-1, with D unresolved. CDR3 amino acids: CASSELKLELLGEQFF. The CDR3 nucleotides read TGTGCCAGCAGTGAATTAAAGCTAGAGTTGTTGGGTGAGCAGTTCTTC.